A selection of T cell receptor beta chains follows, all from one sample in a study of blood T cell repertoires in COVID-19. Profiled with immunoSEQ multiplex PCR; TCRdb holds only in-frame clones, not every one. The sample yields about 180,000 clones, 70% to 90% seen once. Sequencing was performed on peripheral blood. The receptors shown here come from a man aged 35-49 years with active or convalescent COVID-19. Both conserved end residues are part of each CDR3. D genes are given only for firm matches. Rows may omit the clone size; those that give it use once, few, many or a size class.

D gene: .
V gene: TRBV7-6
clone size: .
J gene: TRBJ2-2
CDR3 DNA: TGTGCCAGCAGCTTATTCAAGGCGGGGAACACCGGGGAGCTGTTTTTT
CDR3 protein: CASSLFKAGNTGELFF

D gene: .
V gene: TRBV5-6
clone size: .
J gene: TRBJ2-7
CDR3 DNA: TGTGCCAGCAGCTTGTACAGTCTCCGTGGCGAGCAGTACTTC
CDR3 protein: CASSLYSLRGEQYF

D gene: .
V gene: TRBV11-2
clone size: .
J gene: TRBJ1-2
CDR3 DNA: TGTGCCAGCAGCTTAGAACCAACAGGGCGAGGCTACACCTTC
CDR3 protein: CASSLEPTGRGYTF

D gene: TRBD1
V gene: TRBV6-6
clone size: .
J gene: TRBJ1-1
CDR3 DNA: TGTGCCAGCATGAACAGGGGGCGTAGGGGGGAAGCTTTCTTT
CDR3 protein: CASMNRGRRGEAFF

D gene: .
V gene: TRBV5-5
clone size: .
J gene: TRBJ1-1
CDR3 DNA: TGTGCCAGCAGCTCCAGGGGCATGGGGGTAGGGACTGAAGCTTTCTTT
CDR3 protein: CASSSRGMGVGTEAFF

D gene: .
V gene: TRBV9
clone size: .
J gene: TRBJ2-1
CDR3 DNA: TGTGCCAGCAGCGTATCAGGGGCCCTTAGCGATGAGCAGTTCTTC
CDR3 protein: CASSVSGALSDEQFF

D gene: .
V gene: TRBV30
clone size: .
J gene: TRBJ2-7
CDR3 DNA: TGTGCCTGGAAACCGATCGAGGACGAGCAGTACTTC
CDR3 protein: CAWKPIEDEQYF

D gene: .
V gene: TRBV19
clone size: .
J gene: TRBJ2-5
CDR3 DNA: TGTGCCAGTAGTACACAAGAGACCCAGTACTTC
CDR3 protein: CASSTQETQYF

D gene: TRBD1
V gene: TRBV2
clone size: .
J gene: TRBJ1-5
CDR3 DNA: TGTGCCAGCAGTGAGGACAGGGTGAGCAATCAGCCCCAGCATTTT
CDR3 protein: CASSEDRVSNQPQHF

D gene: TRBD1
V gene: TRBV29-1
clone size: .
J gene: TRBJ2-1
CDR3 DNA: TGCAGCGTTGAAGTACAGGGGTATGAGCAGTTCTTC
CDR3 protein: CSVEVQGYEQFF

D gene: TRBD1
V gene: TRBV7-9
clone size: .
J gene: TRBJ1-5
CDR3 DNA: TGTGCCAGCAGCTCGGGACAGCCCCTAGATCAGCCCCAGCATTTT
CDR3 protein: CASSSGQPLDQPQHF

D gene: TRBD1
V gene: TRBV12-3/TRBV12-4
clone size: .
J gene: TRBJ1-1
CDR3 DNA: TGTGCCAGCATAATCACAGGGGGCACTGAAGCTTTCTTT
CDR3 protein: CASIITGGTEAFF

D gene: .
V gene: TRBV2
clone size: .
J gene: TRBJ2-7
CDR3 DNA: TGTGCCAGCAGTTTTTCGACAGGTAGGAAGCAGTACTTC
CDR3 protein: CASSFSTGRKQYF

D gene: .
V gene: TRBV6-5
clone size: .
J gene: TRBJ2-3
CDR3 DNA: TGTGCCAGCAGTTACGTGGACAGATTCACAGATACGCAGTATTTT
CDR3 protein: CASSYVDRFTDTQYF

D gene: .
V gene: TRBV3-1/TRBV3-2
clone size: .
J gene: TRBJ1-2
CDR3 DNA: TGTGCCAGCAGCAGCGGGGGTTTGGGCTATGGCTACACCTTC
CDR3 protein: CASSSGGLGYGYTF

D gene: TRBD1
V gene: TRBV9
clone size: .
J gene: TRBJ1-2
CDR3 DNA: TGTGCCAGCAGCACAGGGGGTCGAGGCTACACCTTC
CDR3 protein: CASSTGGRGYTF

D gene: TRBD1
V gene: TRBV5-4
clone size: .
J gene: TRBJ1-2
CDR3 DNA: TGTGCCAGCAGCCCGGGACAGGGCGGCTATGGCTACACCTTC
CDR3 protein: CASSPGQGGYGYTF

D gene: .
V gene: TRBV19
clone size: .
J gene: TRBJ2-7
CDR3 DNA: TGTGCCAGTAGTCCCAGGGGCTCTGGCGAGCAGTACTTC
CDR3 protein: CASSPRGSGEQYF

D gene: .
V gene: TRBV2
clone size: .
J gene: TRBJ1-4
CDR3 DNA: TGTGCCAGCAGGCCTGGGAGTACTAATGAAAAACTGTTTTTT
CDR3 protein: CASRPGSTNEKLFF

D gene: .
V gene: TRBV27
clone size: .
J gene: TRBJ2-1
CDR3 DNA: TGTGCCAGCAGTTCTTTAGTGCCGGGGGAGCAGTTCTTC
CDR3 protein: CASSSLVPGEQFF

D gene: TRBD1
V gene: TRBV30
clone size: .
J gene: TRBJ2-7
CDR3 DNA: TGTGCCTGGAGTGCTACAGGGGCTATAACGATCTACGAGCAGTACTTC
CDR3 protein: CAWSATGAITIYEQYF

D gene: .
V gene: TRBV4-3
clone size: .
J gene: TRBJ2-1
CDR3 DNA: TGCGCCAGCAGCCAAATTGGGGGGTACAATGAGCAGTTCTTC
CDR3 protein: CASSQIGGYNEQFF

D gene: .
V gene: TRBV7-2
clone size: .
J gene: TRBJ2-5
CDR3 DNA: TGTGCCAGCAGCTCAACACAGTACCAAGAGACCCAGTACTTC
CDR3 protein: CASSSTQYQETQYF

D gene: .
V gene: TRBV2
clone size: few
J gene: TRBJ2-2
CDR3 DNA: TGTGCCAGCAGTGAAGCGGACTATGCCGGGGAGCTGTTTTTT
CDR3 protein: CASSEADYAGELFF